Included here is one T cell receptor (beta chain) sequence, with context. Generated by immunoSEQ multiplex PCR, the TCRdb table keeps only in-frame clones and is missing some. The sample lists about 140,000 clones, approximately 88% occurring once. The V end was cut by 3 bases, the J end by 15 bases, with 16 bases between. This CDR3 is built from 12 residues. The germline CDR1 and CDR2 sequences are SGDLS and YYNGEE. The record originates from a study of control samples from healthy donors and cancer patients. The receptor was derived from a young man in good health. The source material was blood. The chain has TRBV9 and TRBJ2-1; no definite D call. The CDR3 loop is CASSAPTATLFF. The CDR3 nucleotides are TGTGCCAGCAGCGCCCCCACAGCGACCCTGTTCTTC.